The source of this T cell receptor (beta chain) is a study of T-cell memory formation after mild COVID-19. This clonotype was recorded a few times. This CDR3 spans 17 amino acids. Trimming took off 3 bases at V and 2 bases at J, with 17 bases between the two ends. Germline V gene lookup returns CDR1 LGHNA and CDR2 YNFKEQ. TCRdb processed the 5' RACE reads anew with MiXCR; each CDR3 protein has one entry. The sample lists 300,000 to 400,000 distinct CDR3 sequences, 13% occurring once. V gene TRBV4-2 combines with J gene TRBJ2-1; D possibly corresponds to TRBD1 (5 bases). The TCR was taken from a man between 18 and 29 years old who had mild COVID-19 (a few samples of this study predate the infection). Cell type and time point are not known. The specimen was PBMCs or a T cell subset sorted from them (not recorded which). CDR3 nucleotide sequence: TGTGCCAGCAGCCAGGCTTGGGAATGGGGCCCCTACAATGAGCAGTTCTTC. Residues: CASSQAWEWGPYNEQFF.